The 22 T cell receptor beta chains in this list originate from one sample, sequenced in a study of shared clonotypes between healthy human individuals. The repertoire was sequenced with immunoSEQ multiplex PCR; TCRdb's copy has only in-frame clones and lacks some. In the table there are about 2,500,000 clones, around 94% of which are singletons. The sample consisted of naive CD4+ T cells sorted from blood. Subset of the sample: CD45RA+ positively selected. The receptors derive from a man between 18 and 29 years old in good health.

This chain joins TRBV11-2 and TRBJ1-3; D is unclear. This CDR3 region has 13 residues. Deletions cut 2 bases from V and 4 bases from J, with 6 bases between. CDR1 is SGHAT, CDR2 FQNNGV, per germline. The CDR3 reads CASSLTTGNTIYF. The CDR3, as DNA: TGTGCCAGCAGCTTAACTACAGGAAACACCATATATTTT.

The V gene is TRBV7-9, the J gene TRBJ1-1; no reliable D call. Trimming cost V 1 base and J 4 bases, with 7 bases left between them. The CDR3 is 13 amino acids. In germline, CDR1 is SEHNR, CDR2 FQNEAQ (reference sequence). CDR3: CASSLVEVTEAFF. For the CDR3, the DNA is TGTGCCAGCAGCTTAGTAGAGGTCACTGAAGCTTTCTTT.

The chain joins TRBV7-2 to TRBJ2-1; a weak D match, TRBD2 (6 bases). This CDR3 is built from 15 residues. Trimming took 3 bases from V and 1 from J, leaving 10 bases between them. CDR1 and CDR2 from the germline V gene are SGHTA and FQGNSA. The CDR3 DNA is TGTGCCAGCAGCTTTGTTAGCGGATCCTACAATGAGCAGTTCTTC. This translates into CASSFVSGSYNEQFF.

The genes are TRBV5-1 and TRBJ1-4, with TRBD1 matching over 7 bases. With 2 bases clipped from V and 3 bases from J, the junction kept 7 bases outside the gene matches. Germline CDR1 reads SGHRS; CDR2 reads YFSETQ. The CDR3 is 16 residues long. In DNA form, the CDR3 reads TGCGCCAGCAGCTTTCAAGGGGGCGCGTCTAATGAAAAACTGTTTTTT. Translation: CASSFQGGASNEKLFF.

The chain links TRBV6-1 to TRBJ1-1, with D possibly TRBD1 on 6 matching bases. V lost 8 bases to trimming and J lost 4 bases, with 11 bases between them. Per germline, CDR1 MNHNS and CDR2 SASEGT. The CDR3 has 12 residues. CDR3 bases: TGTGCCAGCGGCGTCAGGGGCACTGAAGCTTTCTTT. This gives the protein CASGVRGTEAFF.

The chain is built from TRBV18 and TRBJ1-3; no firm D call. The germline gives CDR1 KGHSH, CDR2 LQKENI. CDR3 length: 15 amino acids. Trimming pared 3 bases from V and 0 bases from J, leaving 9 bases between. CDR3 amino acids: CASSPSVNSGNTIYF. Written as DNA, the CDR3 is TGTGCCAGCTCACCGTCGGTCAACTCTGGAAACACCATATATTTT.

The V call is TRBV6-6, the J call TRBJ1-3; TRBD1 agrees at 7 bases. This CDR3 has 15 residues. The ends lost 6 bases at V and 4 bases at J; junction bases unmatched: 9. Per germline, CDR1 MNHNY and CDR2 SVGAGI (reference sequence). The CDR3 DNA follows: TGTGCCAGCAGCCCGGGACAGAATTACGGAAACACCATATATTTT. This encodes CASSPGQNYGNTIYF.

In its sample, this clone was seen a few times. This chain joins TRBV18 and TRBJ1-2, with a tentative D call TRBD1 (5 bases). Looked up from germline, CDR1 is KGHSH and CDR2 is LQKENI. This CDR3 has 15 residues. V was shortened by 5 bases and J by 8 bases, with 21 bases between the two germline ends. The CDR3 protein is CASSSAVGALQGYTF. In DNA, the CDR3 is TGTGCCAGCTCATCCGCGGTAGGGGCCCTACAGGGCTACACCTTC.

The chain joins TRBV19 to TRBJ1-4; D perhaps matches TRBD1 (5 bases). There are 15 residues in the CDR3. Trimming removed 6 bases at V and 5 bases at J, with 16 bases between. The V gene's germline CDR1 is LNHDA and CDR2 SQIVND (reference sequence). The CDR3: CASRVGTRENEKLFF. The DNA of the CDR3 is TGTGCCAGTAGGGTCGGGACCCGGGAGAATGAAAAACTGTTTTTT. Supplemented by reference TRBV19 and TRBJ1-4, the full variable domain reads DGGITQSPKYLFRKEGQNVTLSCEQNLNHDAMYWYRQDPGQGLRLIYYSQIVNDFQKGDIAEGYSVSREKKESFPLTVTSAQKNPTAFYLCASRVGTRENEKLFFGSGTQLSVL.

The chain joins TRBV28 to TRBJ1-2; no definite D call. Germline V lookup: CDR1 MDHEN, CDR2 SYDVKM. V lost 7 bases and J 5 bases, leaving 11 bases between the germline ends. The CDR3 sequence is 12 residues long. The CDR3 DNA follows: TGTGCCAGCATTCAAGCTGAGTATGGCTACACCTTC. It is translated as CASIQAEYGYTF.

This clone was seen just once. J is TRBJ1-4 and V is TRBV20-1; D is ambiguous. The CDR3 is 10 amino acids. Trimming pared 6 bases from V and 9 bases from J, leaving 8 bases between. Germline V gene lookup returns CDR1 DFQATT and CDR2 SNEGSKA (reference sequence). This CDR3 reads CSALQKKLFF. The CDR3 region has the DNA TGCAGTGCGCTTCAAAAAAAACTGTTTTTT.

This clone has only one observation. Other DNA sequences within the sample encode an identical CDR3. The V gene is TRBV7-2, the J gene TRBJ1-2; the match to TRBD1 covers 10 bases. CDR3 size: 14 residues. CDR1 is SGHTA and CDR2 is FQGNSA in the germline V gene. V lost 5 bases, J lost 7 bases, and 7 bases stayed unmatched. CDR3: CASSLGQGEGGYTF. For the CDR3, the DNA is TGTGCCAGCAGCCTTGGACAGGGGGAGGGTGGCTACACCTTC.

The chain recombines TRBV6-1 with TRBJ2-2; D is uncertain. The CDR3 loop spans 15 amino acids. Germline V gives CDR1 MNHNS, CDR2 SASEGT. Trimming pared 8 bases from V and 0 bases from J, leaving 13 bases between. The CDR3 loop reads CASLPTLTNTGELFF. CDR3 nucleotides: TGTGCCAGCCTCCCGACCTTAACGAACACCGGGGAGCTGTTTTTT.

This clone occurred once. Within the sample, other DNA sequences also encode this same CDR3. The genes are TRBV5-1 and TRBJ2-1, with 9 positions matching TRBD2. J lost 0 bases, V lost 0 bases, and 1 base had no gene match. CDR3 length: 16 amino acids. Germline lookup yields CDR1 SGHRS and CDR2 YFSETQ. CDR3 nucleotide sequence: TGCGCCAGCAGCTTGGTTAGCGGGGGCTCCTACAATGAGCAGTTCTTC. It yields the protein CASSLVSGGSYNEQFF.

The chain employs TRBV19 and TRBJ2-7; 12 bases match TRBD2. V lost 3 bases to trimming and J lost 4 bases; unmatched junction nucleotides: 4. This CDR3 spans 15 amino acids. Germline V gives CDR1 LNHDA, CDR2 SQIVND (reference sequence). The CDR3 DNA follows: TGTGCCAGTAGTATTGTGACTAGCGGGAGTTACGAGCAGTACTTC. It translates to CASSIVTSGSYEQYF.

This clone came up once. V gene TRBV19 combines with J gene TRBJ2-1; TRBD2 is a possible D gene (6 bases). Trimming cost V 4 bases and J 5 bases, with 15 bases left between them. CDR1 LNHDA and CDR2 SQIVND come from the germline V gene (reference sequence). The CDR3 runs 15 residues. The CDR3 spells CASSTSGTVNNEQFF. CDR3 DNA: TGTGCCAGTAGTACCTCCGGGACTGTTAACAATGAGCAGTTCTTC.

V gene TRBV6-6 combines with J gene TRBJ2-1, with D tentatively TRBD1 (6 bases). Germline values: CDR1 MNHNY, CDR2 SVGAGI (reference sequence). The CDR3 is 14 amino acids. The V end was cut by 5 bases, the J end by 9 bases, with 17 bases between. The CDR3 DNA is TGTGCCAGCAGTCAAGAAGGACAGCTTACTGAGCAGTTCTTC. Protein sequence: CASSQEGQLTEQFF.

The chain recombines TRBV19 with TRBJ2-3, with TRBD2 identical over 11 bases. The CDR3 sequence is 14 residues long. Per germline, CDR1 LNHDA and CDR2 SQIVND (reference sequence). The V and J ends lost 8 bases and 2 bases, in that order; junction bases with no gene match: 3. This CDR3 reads CASGGLADTDTQYF. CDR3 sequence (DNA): TGTGCCAGTGGGGGACTAGCGGACACAGATACGCAGTATTTT. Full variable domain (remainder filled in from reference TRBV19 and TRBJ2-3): DGGITQSPKYLFRKEGQNVTLSCEQNLNHDAMYWYRQDPGQGLRLIYYSQIVNDFQKGDIAEGYSVSREKKESFPLTVTSAQKNPTAFYLCASGGLADTDTQYFGPGTRLTVL.

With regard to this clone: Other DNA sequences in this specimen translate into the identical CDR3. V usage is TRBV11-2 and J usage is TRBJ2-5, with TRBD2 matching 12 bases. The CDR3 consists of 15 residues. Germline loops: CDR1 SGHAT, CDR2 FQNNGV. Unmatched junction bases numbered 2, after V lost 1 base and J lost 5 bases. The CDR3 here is CASSLGLAGGETQYF. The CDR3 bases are TGTGCCAGCAGCTTAGGCCTAGCGGGAGGGGAGACCCAGTACTTC.

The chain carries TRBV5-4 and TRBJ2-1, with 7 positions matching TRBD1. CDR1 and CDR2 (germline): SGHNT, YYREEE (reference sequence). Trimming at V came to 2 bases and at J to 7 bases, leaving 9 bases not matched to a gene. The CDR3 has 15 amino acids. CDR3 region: CASSLPGQTQNEQFF. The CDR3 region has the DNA TGTGCCAGCAGCTTACCGGGACAGACCCAAAATGAGCAGTTCTTC.

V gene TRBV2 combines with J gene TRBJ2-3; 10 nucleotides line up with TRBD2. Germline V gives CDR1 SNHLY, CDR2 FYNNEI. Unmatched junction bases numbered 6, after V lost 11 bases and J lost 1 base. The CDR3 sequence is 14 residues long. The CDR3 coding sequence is TGTGCCGGGGGTCTAGCGGGGGGCACAGATACGCAGTATTTT. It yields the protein CAGGLAGGTDTQYF.

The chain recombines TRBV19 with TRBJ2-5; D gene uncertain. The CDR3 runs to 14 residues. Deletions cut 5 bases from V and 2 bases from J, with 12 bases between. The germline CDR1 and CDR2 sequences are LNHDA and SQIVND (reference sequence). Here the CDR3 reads CASSRQSQQETQYF. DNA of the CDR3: TGTGCCAGTAGTCGGCAGTCCCAACAAGAGACCCAGTACTTC. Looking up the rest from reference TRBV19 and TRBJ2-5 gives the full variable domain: DGGITQSPKYLFRKEGQNVTLSCEQNLNHDAMYWYRQDPGQGLRLIYYSQIVNDFQKGDIAEGYSVSREKKESFPLTVTSAQKNPTAFYLCASSRQSQQETQYFGPGTRLLVL.